The 28 T cell receptor beta chains below were found in one sample sequenced in a study of esophageal squamous cell carcinoma under preoperative chemotherapy. Each CDR3 protein is one row after TCRdb ran MiXCR on the PCR reads. The sample holds around 34,000 distinct CDR3 sequences, 40% to 65% seen once. Time point meaning: after preoperative PTX-NDP chemotherapy. Collection took place from a patient given preoperative chemotherapy. These receptors originate from a human donor with esophageal squamous cell carcinoma. The donor label of this sample is uncertain.

As to this clonotype: One end of the junction is discordant with germline, which a read error may explain. The chain couples TRBV7-6 to TRBJ2-3; 7 nucleotides agree with TRBD2. Germline V gene lookup returns CDR1 SGHVS and CDR2 FNYEAQ. The CDR3 loop spans 14 amino acids. The CDR3 DNA is TGTGGCAGCAGGTGGGGGGGGTTCACAGATACTCAGTATTTT. Its protein product is CGSRWGGFTDTQYF.

The sample holds many counts of this clonotype. Here the CDR3 DNA reads TGTGCCAGCAGCTTGGGTGGGACTAGCGGGAGGAAGACCCAGTACTTC. Translation: CASSLGGTSGRKTQYF. The chain uses TRBV7-2 and TRBJ2-5, with TRBD2 identical over 15 bases. Germline V gene data show CDR1 as SGHTA and CDR2 as FQGNSA. The length of the CDR3 is 16 residues. Trimming removed 3 bases from V and 6 bases from J; junction bases left unmatched: 5. The variable domain in full, with the rest retrieved from reference TRBV7-2 and TRBJ2-5, is GAGVSQSPSNKVTEKGKDVELRCDPISGHTALYWYRQSLGQGLEFLIYFQGNSAPDKSGLPSDRFSAERTGGSVSTLTIQRTQQEDSAVYLCASSLGGTSGRKTQYFGPGTRLLVL.

The V and J genes are TRBV11-1 and TRBJ2-3; TRBD2 matches at 14 bases. V dropped 1 base and J dropped 9; count of bases not matched to a gene: 9. The CDR3 extends over 17 amino acids. Germline V gene sequence: CDR1 SGHAT, CDR2 FQDESV (reference sequence). The CDR3 spells CASSLGTSGRNTGTQYF. Written as DNA, the CDR3 is TGTGCCAGCAGCTTAGGGACTAGCGGGAGGAACACCGGGACGCAGTATTTT.

This chain links TRBV7-3 with TRBJ2-3; D gene unclear. This CDR3 has 14 amino acids. The V end lost 5 bases, the J end lost 0 bases, and 9 bases lay between the germline ends. Germline loops: CDR1 SGHTA, CDR2 FQGTGA. The CDR3 DNA follows: TGTGCCAGCAGCGAGATACATAGCACAGATACGCAGTATTTT. Translating gives CASSEIHSTDTQYF.

The chain joins TRBV7-2 to TRBJ2-2; D gene unclear. The last part of the DNA fits TRBJ2-3 better; the J call may be wrong. Germline V gives CDR1 SGHTA, CDR2 FQGNSA. The CDR3 covers 14 residues. The CDR3 region is CVIIEAAATDEQYF. CDR3 in DNA: TGTGTCATCATCGAGGCGGCGGCCACCGATGAGCAGTATTTT.

The chain carries TRBV7-2 and TRBJ2-3; D may be TRBD2 (5 bases). The length of the CDR3 is 14 residues. Germline assignment: CDR1 SGHTA and CDR2 FQGNSA. Trimming left V 11 bases short and J 12 bases short, with 27 bases between. For the CDR3, the DNA is TGTGCCGGGCGCGGGCGGCGTAGCCCAGAGACCCAGTATTTT. Translated, it gives CAGRGRRSPETQYF.

J is TRBJ2-5 and V is TRBV11-2, with 8 bases that match TRBD1. The J call may be incorrect, as the DNA end agrees better with TRBJ2-7. Germline V gene data show CDR1 as SGHAT and CDR2 as FQNNGV. The CDR3 has 17 amino acids. CDR3 loop: CASSYKTGTGSTYEQYF. CDR3 in DNA: TGTGCCAGCAGCTATAAGACAGGGACAGGTAGTACCTACGAGCAGTACTTC.

As to this clonotype: This may be a read error: a much more frequent sequence differs by one nucleotide. The gene calls are TRBV12-3 or TRBV12-4 and TRBJ2-1; D is unclear. The V end lost 6 bases, the J end lost 10 bases, and 19 bases lay between the germline ends. The CDR3 has 14 residues. CDR3 bases: TGTGCCAGCAGCCAGACAACCTACTCCTACGAGCAGTTCTTC. Amino acid sequence: CASSQTTYSYEQFF.

Relative to its sample, this clonotype is medium-sized. V is TRBV7-2 and J is TRBJ2-3; TRBD2 matches at 12 bases. The germline CDR1 and CDR2 sequences are SGHTA and FQGNSA. After removal of 5 bases from V and 5 bases from J, the junction contained 8 bases not matched to a gene. The CDR3 loop spans 16 amino acids. The CDR3 nucleotides read TGTGCCAGCAGCCCCCGGACTAGCGGGGTGGGAGATACGCAGTATTTT. Translating it yields CASSPRTSGVGDTQYF.

This clonotype was observed a handful of times. The chain couples TRBV7-9 to TRBJ1-3; no clear D gene. This CDR3 is 13 amino acids long. Trimming left V 5 bases short and J 0 bases short, with 5 bases between. Germline V gene sequence: CDR1 SEHNR, CDR2 FQNEAQ (reference sequence). Written as DNA, the CDR3 is TGTGCCAGCAGCCCGAGCTCTGGAAACACCATATATTTT. Its translation is CASSPSSGNTIYF.

The gene calls are TRBV19 and TRBJ1-5; 10 nucleotides match TRBD1. The CDR3 totals 19 residues. With V trimmed by 6 bases and J by 2 bases, 16 bases remained unmatched. Germline values: CDR1 LNHDA, CDR2 SQIVND (reference sequence). The CDR3 spells CASRQFGTGDEVGNQPQHF. As DNA, the CDR3 is TGTGCCAGTAGGCAATTCGGGACAGGGGATGAAGTGGGCAATCAGCCCCAGCATTTT.

A note on this clonotype: At one of its ends the junction is not consistent with the germline gene, which may arise from a read error. The rearrangement joins TRBV7-2 to TRBJ2-1; TRBD2 is a possible D gene (6 bases). The germline gives CDR1 SGHTA, CDR2 FQGNSA. The CDR3 is 16 residues long. The CDR3 reads CASSLEGYAGSGELFF. The CDR3 DNA reads as TGTGCCAGCAGCTTAGAGGGCTATGCGGGGTCCGGGGAGCTGTTCTTT.

With regard to this clonotype: Just one base apart from a much larger clone, this may be a read error. The CDR3 ends on some other residue instead of the conserved phenylalanine or tryptophan, so this is likely a read error. This chain uses TRBV27 with TRBJ2-1, with D perhaps assigned TRBD1 or TRBD2 (5 bases each). V was trimmed by 1 base and J by 13 bases, leaving 23 bases between them. Germline CDR1 is MNHEY and CDR2 is SMNVEV (reference sequence). This CDR3 has 16 residues. This CDR3 is CASSLLKGTKAETQFL. The CDR3 DNA sequence: TGTGCCAGCAGTTTATTAAAAGGGACCAAGGCCGAGACCCAGTTCCTC.

V is TRBV7-8 and J is TRBJ2-3, with D tentatively TRBD2 (7 bases). The V gene lost 11 bases and the J gene lost 5 bases, with 23 bases spanning the gap. The CDR3 has 15 amino acids. Germline CDR1 SGHVS, CDR2 FQNEAQ. The CDR3, as DNA: TGTGCCGGGGGCTTCGGCGGCGGGGGCAAAGATACGCAGTATTTT. It translates to CAGGFGGGGKDTQYF.

This clonotype has only one observation. The junction shows a germline mismatch at one end, possibly a read error. The CDR3 loop is CATGSGGLSTDTQYF. CDR3 DNA sequence: TGTGCCACGGGCTCCGGGGGCCTGAGCACAGATACGCAGTATTTC. The V and J genes are TRBV7-2 and TRBJ2-3; D may correspond to TRBD1 or TRBD2 (6 bases each). Germline lookup yields CDR1 SGHTA and CDR2 FQGNSA. The CDR3 covers 15 residues. Looking up the rest from reference TRBV7-2 and TRBJ2-3 gives the full variable domain: GAGVSQSPSNKVTEKGKDVELRCDPISGHTALYWYRQSLGQGLEFLIYFQGNSAPDKSGLPSDRFSAERTGGSVSTLTIQRTQQEDSAVYLCATGSGGLSTDTQYFGPGTRLTVL.

This clonotype is classed as medium-sized (0.01 to 0.1%). The chain carries TRBV6-1 and TRBJ2-3; 7 nucleotides line up with TRBD2. CDR3 size: 12 residues. The V and J ends lost 4 bases and 5 bases, in that order; junction bases with no gene match: 0. Germline CDR1 and CDR2: MNHNS and SASEGT. CDR3 in DNA: TGTGCCAGCAGTGGGGGGGGAGATACGCAGTATTTT. Encoded protein: CASSGGGDTQYF.

This clonotype occurred once. In this CDR3 the conserved last residue, phenylalanine or tryptophan, is missing, so a read error is likely. This chain joins TRBV7-2 and TRBJ2-5, with D possibly TRBD2 on 7 matching bases. Near its end, the DNA agrees better with TRBJ2-1, so the J call may be wrong. The CDR3 covers 15 residues. Germline CDR1 and CDR2: SGHTA and FQGNSA. Here the CDR3 reads CASSLDPGGQETQFL. As DNA, the CDR3 is TGTGCCAGCAGCTTAGATCCCGGGGGGCAAGAGACCCAGTTCTTG.

Concerning this clonotype itself: The missing conserved phenylalanine or tryptophan at the end of this CDR3 makes a read error likely. The DNA is left out, because the CDR3 cannot be placed on it with certainty; the CDR3 is given as TCRdb lists it. This chain links TRBV7-7 with TRBJ2-5; no check of the table's D call, TRBD2, against the DNA was made. Germline-derived CDR1 and CDR2 are SSHAT and FNYEAQ (reference sequence). The CDR3 adds up to 15 amino acids, both ends counted. The CDR3 loop is CASSPREGGKASQHL.

Regarding this clonotype: Germline is not matched at one junction end, which may reflect a read error. The chain carries TRBV6-2 or TRBV6-3 and TRBJ2-4, with TRBD2 matching over 9 bases. This CDR3 comprises 15 residues. Germline V lookup: CDR1 MNHEY, CDR2 SVGEGT. The CDR3 DNA reads as TGTGCCAGCAGTTCAACTAGCGGGCGCAAAGATACTCAGTATTTC. Translating it yields CASSSTSGRKDTQYF.

With respect to this clonotype: A junction boundary mismatches the germline segment, possibly from a read error. V and J are TRBV12-3 or TRBV12-4 and TRBJ2-3; D may be TRBD2 (7 bases). The CDR3 consists of 16 residues. The CDR3 DNA reads TGTGCCAGCAGGGGCACTGGGGGGGGCAGCCCAGATACGCAGTATTTC. Its protein product is CASRGTGGGSPDTQYF.

The rearrangement joins TRBV12-3 or TRBV12-4 to TRBJ2-5; weak D call: TRBD2 (5 bases). V shed 6 bases and J shed 9 bases, with 20 bases lying between them. This CDR3 has 14 amino acids. The DNA of the CDR3 is TGTGCCAGCAGAAGGGAGATTCCAAGAGATTCCCAGTACTTC. Amino acid sequence: CASRREIPRDSQYF.

This clonotype was recorded many times. This rearrangement joins TRBV7-2 to TRBJ1-1; weak D call: TRBD1 (5 bases). The V and J ends lost 1 base and 1 base respectively, with 13 bases between them. Per the germline V gene, CDR1 is SGHTA and CDR2 is FQGNSA. The CDR3 extends over 16 amino acids. The CDR3 bases are TGTGCCAGCAGCTTAGTGTTGCCCACAGGGAACACTGAAGCTTTCTTT. Translating gives CASSLVLPTGNTEAFF.

This sequence joins TRBV27 and TRBJ2-3; possibly TRBD2 for D (6 bases). The CDR3 covers 14 residues. Germline V gene lookup returns CDR1 MNHEY and CDR2 SMNVEV (reference sequence). Trimming removed 2 bases at V and 6 bases at J, with 12 bases between. The CDR3 protein is CASSLRRDRDTQYF. The CDR3 DNA sequence: TGTGCCAGCAGTTTACGGCGGGATCGTGATACGCAGTATTTT.

The rearrangement uses TRBV6-5 and TRBJ2-1, with 7 positions matching TRBD2. The J call may be mistaken, given a closer DNA end match to TRBJ2-5. The CDR3 is made up of 16 amino acids. Germline CDR1 MNHEY, CDR2 SVGAGI. CDR3 nucleotide sequence: TGTGCCAGCAGTTCTCCGAGCGGGGAGGGCCAAGAGACCCAGTACTTC. Protein product: CASSSPSGEGQETQYF.

The rearrangement uses TRBV12-3 or TRBV12-4 and TRBJ2-3, with D tentatively TRBD1 (5 bases). The DNA end is a closer match to TRBJ2-7, so the J assignment may be wrong. This CDR3 is 16 amino acids long. The chain's CDR3 is CASSGPYDSSYNEQYF. The CDR3 coding sequence is TGTGCCAGCAGTGGGCCTTACGACAGCTCCTACAATGAGCAGTACTTC.

Concerning this clonotype itself: Germline is not matched at one junction end, which may reflect a read error. The chain employs TRBV12-3 or TRBV12-4 and TRBJ2-3; D unresolved. The CDR3 spans 16 residues. The CDR3 DNA sequence: TGTGCCAGCAGTACCACTGGCGGCGGCAGCACAGATACCCAGTATTTC. It codes for CASSTTGGGSTDTQYF.

In the case of this clonotype: The junction shows a germline mismatch at one end, possibly a read error. CDR3 sequence: CASRGLGGRPQDTQYF. The CDR3 coding sequence is TGTGCCAGCAGGGGGCTCGGGGGCCGGCCCCAAGATACCCAGTACTTC. The V call is TRBV7-8, the J call TRBJ2-5; tentatively, D is TRBD1 or TRBD2 (6 bases each). The germline V gene has CDR1 SGHVS and CDR2 FQNEAQ. The CDR3 runs 16 residues.

Many counts were recorded for this clonotype. This rearrangement joins TRBV7-2 to TRBJ1-2; unclear D gene. The CDR3 runs 15 residues. The V end lost 0 bases, the J end lost 0 bases, and 8 bases lay between the germline ends. Germline V CDR1 and CDR2: SGHTA, FQGNSA. CDR3: CASSLALGPNYGYTF. The CDR3 coding sequence is TGTGCCAGCAGCTTAGCCTTGGGCCCTAACTATGGCTACACCTTC.